One T cell receptor beta chain is described in this entry. This entry is derived from a study of CD8+CD57+ T cells in acquired aplastic anemia. The V gene lost 2 bases and the J gene lost 5 bases, with 14 bases spanning the gap. Looked up from germline, CDR1 is SGHAT and CDR2 is FQNNGV. The CDR3 loop spans 15 amino acids. Genomic DNA provided the template from which TCR beta VDJ and CDR3 profiles were obtained. TCRdb re-called the reads through MiXCR, storing one row per CDR3 protein. The sample holds about 220,000 distinct CDR3 sequences, around 32% seen once. The chain employs TRBV11-2 and TRBJ2-3, with D tentatively TRBD1 (6 bases). This sequence originates from a human donor in good health, serving as a control. Sequenced material: sorted CD4+, CD8+, or CD8+CD57+ T cells (not recorded which) from PBMCs. The CDR3 sequence is CASSLSAGELDTQYF. CDR3 nucleotide sequence: TGTGCCAGCAGCTTATCCGCAGGGGAGTTAGATACGCAGTATTTT.